This TCR beta chain was sequenced in a study of blood T cells in healthy people across ages. The CDR3 has 12 amino acids. Per the germline V gene, CDR1 is DFQATT and CDR2 is SNEGSKA (reference sequence). A second PCR, run for about 6 to 11 cycles, used a sample-barcoded 5' primer plus a J-beta primer mix. Template switching added a 12-random-nucleotide identifier to every cDNA molecule. TCRdb used MiXCR to reprocess the 5' RACE reads, holding one entry per CDR3 protein. The table has more than 650,000 distinct CDR3 sequences, roughly 25% seen once. Study results and caveats: More naive CD4+ cells and higher diversity were found in long-lived than in aged donors.

This clonotype has just a few counts. As yet, its antigen is unknown. These data also formed part of another study, on T cells of mothers and their children. That publication notes: The people who donated were a few healthy Caucasian mothers and their six children. Once extracted, all RNA went into cDNA synthesis at about 1.5 ug per 15 ul.

This TCR was recovered from a boy younger than 18 in good health. The sequenced sample was blood. The chain employs TRBV20-1 and TRBJ2-5; D gene ambiguous. The tail of the sequence fits TRBJ2-7 better, so the J call may be wrong. The CDR3 bases are TGCAGTGCCCCTGACATTGGGGACGAGCAGTACTTC. Translated: CSAPDIGDEQYF.